Here is one T cell receptor (beta chain) with its context. In its sample, this clonotype was seen many times. The clone's antigen remains unknown. No base-level quality is on record; no much larger clone is a single base apart. A library prepared for alpha chains yielded this beta chain as an off-target read; its size is of little meaning. This sample stems from a study of spatial heterogeneity in lung cancer (dated by TCRdb to about 2019). Turning to the overall study: More beta-chain than alpha-chain transcripts were consistently detected, likely reflecting higher beta-chain transcript abundance. TCR alpha and beta repertoires were quantitatively compared across multiple tumor regions, matched nontumor lung and blood in non-small cell lung cancer. In the raw uncorrected reads, each unique combination of TCR and UMI appeared more than ten times on average. Both alpha and beta chains were TCR-sequenced in around 230 tumor regions, fewer than 80 matched nontumor lung samples and around 50 PBMC samples obtained at surgery. In tumor regions, TCR transcript counts showed a strong correlation with a T cell transcriptional module score from matched bulk RNA-seq. The study linked features of the TCR repertoire to counts of nonsynonymous mutations, which were determined by whole-exome sequencing of tumor tissue. What the study reported, not specific to this receptor: The tumor nonsynonymous mutation count correlated with the number of expanded intratumoral alpha and beta TCRs. The count of ubiquitous expanded TCRs correlated with the count of ubiquitous nonsynonymous mutations, and the count of regional expanded TCRs correlated with the count of regional nonsynonymous mutations. TCR-seq coverage of tumor T cells was estimated to be only roughly 7.5% for alpha chains and 13% for beta chains. Confirming at a functional level the hypothesis that regional TCRs recognize regional mutations was considered to require additional single-cell paired TCR alpha and beta sequencing.

From the cysteine through the phenylalanine, the CDR3 covers 15 amino acids. The CDR3 DNA has 45 bases and is translated from base 1. CDR1 and CDR2, looked up from the germline V gene (reference sequence), are LGHDT and YNNKEL. At the junction V is shortened by 1 base and J by 9 bases, with 13 bases in between. Sample time point, as interpreted from the label and publication: sample taken at primary tumor resection. Samples were obtained from approximately 72 patients with early-stage, untreated non-small cell lung cancer from the lung TRACERx cohort. TCR sequencing used whole RNA extracted from tumor and nontumor lung tissue, or from cryopreserved PBMC samples, without cell sorting. Patients were selected for TCR sequencing only if sufficient RNA was available from at least two tumor regions. Before being selected, tumor and adjacent nontumor lung specimens were reviewed by a lung pathologist. The library was obtained by 5' RACE. Sequencing relied on a NextSeq 500. The TCR library protocol attached a unique molecular identifier to each TCR cDNA molecule to allow correction of PCR and sequencing errors. As for the original processing: TCR identification, UMI-based error correction and CDR3 extraction were all carried out with Decombinator tools. Expanded TCRs were defined as those above a frequency of 2 per 1,000, corresponding to the top 1% of the tumor frequency distribution. Expanded tumor TCRs statistically deemed absent (corrected P<0.05) from at least one tumor region were classed as regional, and all other expanded tumor TCRs were classed as ubiquitous. Each repertoire was subsampled 100 times to 5,000 TCRs, after which Renyi diversity was computed with the R vegan package. To build CDR3 similarity networks, amino acid triplet string-kernel similarity was used, and CDR3s were connected when their pairwise similarity was above 0.82. TCRdb cleaned the public reads at Q25 with fastp, built clones with MiXCR and kept in-frame beta chains. When rows share a CDR3 protein, they turn into one entry using the most common DNA and genes. The V and J calls and clone size are TCRdb's, not the authors'. The sample contains 11,000 to 15,000 distinct CDR3 sequences, about 4.5% of them found a single time. The biggest ten clones account for around 20% of the sample.

The rearrangement joined TRBV3-1 to TRBJ1-6; a weak D assignment points to TRBD1 (5 bases agree). This receptor was obtained from a female donor with early-stage non-small cell lung cancer. The source was lung tumor tissue, collected at surgery. The DNA sequence follows: TGTGCCAGCAGCCAAGCGGGCAGGGAGGGTTCACCCCTCCACTTT. Its protein reads: CASSQAGREGSPLHF.